These 20 T cell receptor beta chains came from one sample sequenced in a study of blood T cell repertoires in COVID-19 (TCRdb year 2020). The library came from the immunoSEQ multiplex PCR assay. TCRdb took over this immuneACCESS table, retaining in-frame rearrangements with V and J assigned. Such tables are incomplete; in checked studies, under half of the missing clones stem from an unresolved V gene, and the remainder is unexplained. The sample table contains a few hundred thousand clones; only one count was recorded for 84% of them. The top ten hold about 1.4% of the sample. The sequencing input was peripheral blood. The receptors were sampled from a woman aged 40 to 50 who had recovered from COVID-19.

This clone has a single count. The rearrangement joins TRBV6-5 to TRBJ1-2; no firm D call. The length of the CDR3 is 14 residues. Per germline, CDR1 MNHEY and CDR2 SVGAGI. Trimming pared 6 bases from V and 7 bases from J, leaving 18 bases between. The CDR3 DNA reads TGTGCCAGCAGCAAAGACACTTTTTCGTTTGGCTACACCTTC. It is translated as CASSKDTFSFGYTF.

The chain recombines TRBV11-2 with TRBJ1-1, with 7 nucleotides matching TRBD1. The CDR3 is 14 amino acids. CDR1 and CDR2 from the germline V gene are SGHAT and FQNNGV. V gave up 5 bases and J gave up 0 bases; unmatched junction bases: 3. This chain's CDR3 is CASSLDRVNTEAFF. For the CDR3, the DNA is TGTGCCAGCAGCCTTGACAGGGTGAACACTGAAGCTTTCTTT.

This sequence joins TRBV4-1 and TRBJ2-7, with 9 bases aligning to TRBD1. Unmatched junction bases numbered 4, after V lost 2 bases and J lost 5 bases. Germline assignment: CDR1 MGHRA and CDR2 YSYEKL. The CDR3 consists of 14 residues. DNA of the CDR3: TGCGCCAGCAGCCAAAACAGGGGGCGAGACGAGCAGTACTTC. It translates to CASSQNRGRDEQYF.

This rearrangement joins TRBV5-5 to TRBJ1-1; 8 positions agree with TRBD1. The CDR3 runs 14 residues. Germline loops: CDR1 SGHKS, CDR2 YYEKEE (reference sequence). V gave up 6 bases and J gave up 7 bases; unmatched junction bases: 11. The chain's CDR3 is CASTSRYRGDEAFF. In DNA, the CDR3 is TGTGCCAGCACCTCCCGGTACAGGGGGGATGAAGCTTTCTTT.

There are a few counts of this clone. The chain joins TRBV6-6 to TRBJ1-2, with a tentative D call TRBD1 (5 bases). The CDR3 covers 15 residues. Per the germline V gene, CDR1 is MNHNY and CDR2 is SVGAGI (reference sequence). Trimming pared 11 bases from V and 8 bases from J, leaving 27 bases between. CDR3 nucleotide sequence: TGTGCCGCCACACAGGACGGCGCCACGGTAATGGGCTACACCTTC. This translates into CAATQDGATVMGYTF.

V and J are TRBV6-6 and TRBJ2-7; 11 positions agree with TRBD2. V shed 4 bases, J shed 0 bases, and the junction held 2 bases outside the gene matches. The germline gives CDR1 MNHNY, CDR2 SVGAGI (reference sequence). The CDR3 runs to 15 residues. The CDR3 nucleotides are TGTGCCAGCAGTTCGACTAGCGGGGACTCCTACGAGCAGTACTTC. It yields the protein CASSSTSGDSYEQYF.

The J gene is TRBJ2-2, the V gene TRBV6-5; weak D call: TRBD1 (5 bases). The V and J ends lost 6 bases and 5 bases respectively, with 13 bases between them. The CDR3 is 14 residues long. Germline CDR1 and CDR2: MNHEY and SVGAGI. This CDR3 reads CASSRQLNTGELFF. CDR3 coding DNA: TGTGCCAGCAGCCGACAGTTAAATACCGGGGAGCTGTTTTTT.

This rearrangement joins TRBV3-1 (or the pseudogene TRBV3-2) to TRBJ2-1; 8 bases align to TRBD1. V dropped 1 base and J dropped 7; count of bases not matched to a gene: 3. The CDR3 length is 14 residues. Germline V gives CDR1 LGHDT, CDR2 YNNKEL (reference sequence). CDR3 sequence (DNA): TGTGCCAGCAGCCAAGGGCAGGGGGCTAATGAGCAGTTCTTC. Translating it yields CASSQGQGANEQFF.

This rearrangement joins TRBV7-2 to TRBJ1-1; TRBD1 agrees at 7 bases. The CDR3 spans 15 residues. Germline CDR1 is SGHTA and CDR2 is FQGNSA. J lost 5 bases, V lost 1 base, and 7 bases had no gene match. In DNA form, the CDR3 reads TGTGCCAGCAGCTTAGTCGGTACAGGGGTTACTGAAGCTTTCTTT. This translates into CASSLVGTGVTEAFF. Drawing the rest from reference TRBV7-2 and TRBJ1-1, the complete variable domain is GAGVSQSPSNKVTEKGKDVELRCDPISGHTALYWYRQSLGQGLEFLIYFQGNSAPDKSGLPSDRFSAERTGGSVSTLTIQRTQQEDSAVYLCASSLVGTGVTEAFFGQGTRLTVV.

This chain uses TRBV19 with TRBJ1-1; D gene ambiguous. V lost 6 bases and J 4 bases, leaving 18 bases between the germline ends. Germline values: CDR1 LNHDA, CDR2 SQIVND (reference sequence). This CDR3 is built from 15 residues. The CDR3 reads CASSSGSVVATEAFF. CDR3 DNA sequence: TGTGCCAGTAGCTCAGGTTCTGTGGTTGCCACTGAAGCTTTCTTT.

There are a few counts of this clone. CDR3 in DNA: TGTGCCAGCAGTTTGGCAGAACAGGGGAGCAATCAGCCCCAGCATTTT. Residues: CASSLAEQGSNQPQHF. J is TRBJ1-5 and V is TRBV28; 7 positions match TRBD1. J lost 1 base, V lost 3 bases, and 6 bases had no gene match. CDR1 and CDR2 (germline): MDHEN, SYDVKM. The CDR3 extends over 16 amino acids. Supplemented by reference TRBV28 and TRBJ1-5, the full variable domain reads DVKVTQSSRYLVKRTGEKVFLECVQDMDHENMFWYRQDPGLGLRLIYFSYDVKMKEKGDIPEGYSVSREKKERFSLILESASTNQTSMYLCASSLAEQGSNQPQHFGDGTRLSIL.

The chain combines TRBV5-1 with TRBJ2-5; the D gene is possibly TRBD1 (5 bases). Per the germline V gene, CDR1 is SGHRS and CDR2 is YFSETQ. There are 15 residues in the CDR3. V lost 3 bases to trimming and J lost 2 bases, with 14 bases between them. DNA of the CDR3: TGCGCCAGCAGCTCCCTGCGACAGACTCAAGAGACCCAGTACTTC. This codes for CASSSLRQTQETQYF.

The chain uses TRBV9 and TRBJ2-3; D is uncertain. The CDR3 totals 14 residues. Per germline, CDR1 SGDLS and CDR2 YYNGEE. The V and J ends lost 4 bases and 3 bases respectively, with 12 bases between them. CDR3 protein: CASSTSSGTDTQYF. The CDR3 DNA sequence: TGTGCCAGCAGCACCAGTTCAGGAACAGATACGCAGTATTTT.

The rearrangement joins TRBV19 to TRBJ1-2; 9 nucleotides line up with TRBD1. The CDR3 contains 15 residues. The trim removed 2 bases at V and 7 bases at J, leaving 8 bases unmatched. Germline V lookup: CDR1 LNHDA, CDR2 SQIVND (reference sequence). This CDR3 is CASSIPTGGKGGYTF. CDR3 DNA sequence: TGTGCCAGTAGTATACCAACAGGGGGCAAGGGTGGCTACACCTTC.

This chain links TRBV5-5 with TRBJ2-7; maybe TRBD2 (5 bases). The CDR3 sequence is 15 residues long. Germline lookup yields CDR1 SGHKS and CDR2 YYEKEE (reference sequence). The V and J ends lost 4 bases and 3 bases respectively, with 17 bases between them. The CDR3 protein is CASSESATTSYEQYF. The DNA for the CDR3 is TGTGCCAGCAGCGAGTCGGCGACTACAAGCTACGAGCAGTACTTC.

The chain carries TRBV4-3 and TRBJ1-1; D call uncertain. Trimming removed 6 bases at V and 1 base at J, with 9 bases between. Germline V gives CDR1 LGHNA, CDR2 YSLEER. This CDR3 has 13 residues. The chain's CDR3 is CASRLQQNTEAFF. CDR3 coding DNA: TGCGCCAGCAGGTTACAGCAGAACACTGAAGCTTTCTTT.

The chain couples TRBV7-2 to TRBJ1-6; 9 bases line up with TRBD1. This CDR3 has 17 amino acids. The germline CDR1 and CDR2 sequences are SGHTA and FQGNSA. J lost 10 bases, V lost 5 bases, and 15 bases had no gene match. This CDR3 is CASSPLPGTGFYSPLHF. CDR3 DNA sequence: TGTGCCAGCAGCCCCCTCCCCGGGACAGGGTTTTACTCACCCCTCCACTTT.

The chain combines TRBV19 with TRBJ2-3, with 7 bases identical to TRBD2. Germline-derived CDR1 and CDR2 are LNHDA and SQIVND (reference sequence). CDR3 length: 15 residues. Germline trimming cut 5 bases from V and 2 bases from J; bases unmatched to any gene: 7. CDR3 region: CASSVGGGYTDTQYF. The CDR3 nucleotides are TGTGCCAGTAGTGTCGGCGGGGGATACACAGATACGCAGTATTTT. Full variable domain (rest looked up from reference TRBV19 and TRBJ2-3): DGGITQSPKYLFRKEGQNVTLSCEQNLNHDAMYWYRQDPGQGLRLIYYSQIVNDFQKGDIAEGYSVSREKKESFPLTVTSAQKNPTAFYLCASSVGGGYTDTQYFGPGTRLTVL.

The gene calls are TRBV10-3 and TRBJ1-2, with 7 nucleotides matching TRBD1. Germline V gene sequence: CDR1 ENHRY, CDR2 SYGVKD. The CDR3 sequence is 16 residues long. V shed 2 bases and J 6 bases; nucleotides not matched to a gene: 12. The CDR3 spells CAISEPQKTGSHGYTF. DNA for the CDR3: TGTGCCATCAGTGAGCCTCAGAAGACAGGGAGCCATGGCTACACCTTC.

The chain is built from TRBV6-5 and TRBJ1-4; D is unresolved. The germline CDR1 and CDR2 sequences are MNHEY and SVGAGI. Trimming removed 6 bases at V and 8 bases at J, with 13 bases between. The CDR3 has 13 residues. CDR3 region: CASREAGSEKLFF. In nucleotides, the CDR3 is TGTGCCAGCAGAGAGGCCGGTAGCGAAAAACTGTTTTTT.